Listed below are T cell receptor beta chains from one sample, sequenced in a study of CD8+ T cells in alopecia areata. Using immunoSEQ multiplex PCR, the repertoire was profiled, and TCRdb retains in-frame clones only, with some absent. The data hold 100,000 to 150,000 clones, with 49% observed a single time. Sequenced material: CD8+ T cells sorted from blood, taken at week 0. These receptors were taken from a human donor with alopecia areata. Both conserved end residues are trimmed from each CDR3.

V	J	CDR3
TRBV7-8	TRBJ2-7	ASSSTSSDLSPEQY
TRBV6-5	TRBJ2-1	ASSYSGGFSYNEQF
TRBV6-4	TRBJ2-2	ASSDSSDQRNTGELF
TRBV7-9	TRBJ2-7	ASSLVGDSYEQY
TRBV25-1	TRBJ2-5	ASSGLAARGLSETQY
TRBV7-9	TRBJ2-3	ASSLGGNTQY
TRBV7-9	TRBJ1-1	ASSFGQGHAF
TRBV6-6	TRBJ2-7	ASSSRDTLYEQY
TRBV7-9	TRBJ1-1	ASGVSGTEAF
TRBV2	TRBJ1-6	ASILAGTGDSPLH
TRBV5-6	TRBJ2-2	ASSPNRDTGELF
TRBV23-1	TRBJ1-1	ASSLRGLGENTEAF
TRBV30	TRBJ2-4	AWILSSGGADNIQY
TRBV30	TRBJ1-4	AWSPGLTNEKLF
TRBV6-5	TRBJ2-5	ASRSRDSQSETQY
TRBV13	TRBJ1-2	ASSLAVANYGYT
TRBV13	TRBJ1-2	ASSLGQGADGYT
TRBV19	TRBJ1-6	ASSIWQGNSPLH
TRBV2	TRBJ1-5	ASSRTGQISNQPQH
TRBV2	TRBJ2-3	ASSRSGASWGTDTQY
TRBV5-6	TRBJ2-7	ASSFGTGAYEQY
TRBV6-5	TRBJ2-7	ASRQDDRAKYEQY
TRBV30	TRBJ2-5	AWRADIQETQY
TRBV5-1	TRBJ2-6	ASSLDSSGANVLT
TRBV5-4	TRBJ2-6	ASSLISGANVLT
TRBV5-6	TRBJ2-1	ASSSRGVEQF
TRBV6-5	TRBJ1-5	ASSYGEGNQPQH
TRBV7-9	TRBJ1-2	ASSLSREGHGYT
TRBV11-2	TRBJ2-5	ASSLDRGFSRVETQY
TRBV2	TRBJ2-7	ASRTRSREQY
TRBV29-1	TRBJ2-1	SVEGNEQF
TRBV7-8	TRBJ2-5	ASRRTLAGRETQY